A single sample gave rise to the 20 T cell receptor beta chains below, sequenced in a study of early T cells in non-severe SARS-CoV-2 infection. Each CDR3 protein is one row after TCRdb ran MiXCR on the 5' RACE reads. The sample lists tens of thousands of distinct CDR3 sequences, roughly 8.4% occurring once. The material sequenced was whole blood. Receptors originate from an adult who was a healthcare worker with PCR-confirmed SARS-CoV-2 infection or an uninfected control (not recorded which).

CDR3 sequence: CSAPGLVSEQYF. Here the CDR3 DNA reads TGCAGTGCACCGGGACTAGTCAGCGAGCAGTACTTC. This chain links TRBV20-1 with TRBJ2-7; 8 positions match TRBD2. The CDR3 totals 12 residues. V dropped 6 bases and J dropped 6; count of bases not matched to a gene: 7. The germline V gene encodes CDR1 DFQATT and CDR2 SNEGSKA (reference sequence).

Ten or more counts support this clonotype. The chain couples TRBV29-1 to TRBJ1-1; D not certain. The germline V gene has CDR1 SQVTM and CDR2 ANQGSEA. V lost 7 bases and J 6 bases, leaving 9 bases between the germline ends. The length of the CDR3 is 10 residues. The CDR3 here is CSGLDSEAFF. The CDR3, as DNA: TGCAGCGGTCTTGACTCTGAAGCTTTCTTT.

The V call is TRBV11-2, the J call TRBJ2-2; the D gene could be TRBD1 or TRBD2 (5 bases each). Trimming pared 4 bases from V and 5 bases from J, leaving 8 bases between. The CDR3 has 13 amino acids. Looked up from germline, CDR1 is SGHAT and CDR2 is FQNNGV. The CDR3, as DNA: TGTGCCAGCAGCTCGTGGGGGACCGGGGAGCTGTTTTTT. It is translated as CASSSWGTGELFF.

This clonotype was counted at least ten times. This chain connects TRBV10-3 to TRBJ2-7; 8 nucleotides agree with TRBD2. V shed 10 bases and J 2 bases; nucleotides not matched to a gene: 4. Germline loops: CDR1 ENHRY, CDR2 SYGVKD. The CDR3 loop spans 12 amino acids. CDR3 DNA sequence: TGTGCCACGGGGGGGGAGCCCTACGAGCAGTACTTC. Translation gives CATGGEPYEQYF.

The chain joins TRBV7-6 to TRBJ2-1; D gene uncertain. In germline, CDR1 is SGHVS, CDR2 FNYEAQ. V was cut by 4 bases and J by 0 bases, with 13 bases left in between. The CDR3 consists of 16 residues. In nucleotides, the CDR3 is TGTGCCAGCAGCTCCGAGGCTGCACGCTCCTACAATGAGCAGTTCTTC. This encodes CASSSEAARSYNEQFF.

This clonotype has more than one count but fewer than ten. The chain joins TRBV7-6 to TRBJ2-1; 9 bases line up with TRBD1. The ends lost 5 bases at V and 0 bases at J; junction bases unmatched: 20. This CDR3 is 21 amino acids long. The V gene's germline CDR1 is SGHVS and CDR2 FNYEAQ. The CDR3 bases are TGTGCCAGCAGCGCGACTTCCCGGGACAGGGTCCTTACTGCCTCCTACAATGAGCAGTTCTTC. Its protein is CASSATSRDRVLTASYNEQFF.

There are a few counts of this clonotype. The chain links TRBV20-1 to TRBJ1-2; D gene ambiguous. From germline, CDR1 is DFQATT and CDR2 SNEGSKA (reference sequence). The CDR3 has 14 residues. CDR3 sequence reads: CSIRPFGANYGYTF. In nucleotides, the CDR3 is TGCAGCATCAGGCCCTTCGGAGCTAACTATGGCTACACCTTC.

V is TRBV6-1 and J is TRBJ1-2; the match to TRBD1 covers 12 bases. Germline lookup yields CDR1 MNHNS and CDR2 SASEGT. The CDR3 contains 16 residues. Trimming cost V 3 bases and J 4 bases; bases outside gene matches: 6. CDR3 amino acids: CASSDWDRGQGYGYTF. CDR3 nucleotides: TGTGCCAGCAGTGATTGGGACAGGGGGCAAGGCTATGGCTACACCTTC.

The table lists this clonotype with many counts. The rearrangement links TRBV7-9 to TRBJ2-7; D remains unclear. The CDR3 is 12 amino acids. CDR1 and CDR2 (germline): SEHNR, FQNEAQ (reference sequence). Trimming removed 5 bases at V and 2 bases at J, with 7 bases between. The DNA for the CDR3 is TGTGCCAGCAGCAGAGACCCCTACGAGCAGTACTTC. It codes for CASSRDPYEQYF.

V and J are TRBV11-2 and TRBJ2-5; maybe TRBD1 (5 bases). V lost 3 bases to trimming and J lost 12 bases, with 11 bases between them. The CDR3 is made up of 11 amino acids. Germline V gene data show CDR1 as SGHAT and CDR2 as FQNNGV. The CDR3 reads CASSLSIQEYF. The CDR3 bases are TGTGCCAGCAGCTTGTCGATACAGGAGTACTTC.

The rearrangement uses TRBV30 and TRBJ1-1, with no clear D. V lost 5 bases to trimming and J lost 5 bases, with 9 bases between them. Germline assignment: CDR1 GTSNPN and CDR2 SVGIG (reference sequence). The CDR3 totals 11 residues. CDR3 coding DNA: TGTGCCTGGGGCGGAGGGACTGAAGCTTTCTTT. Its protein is CAWGGGTEAFF. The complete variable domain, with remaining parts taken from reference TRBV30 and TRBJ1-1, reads SQTIHQWPATLVQPVGSPLSLECTVEGTSNPNLYWYRQAAGRGLQLLFYSVGIGQISSEVPQNLSASRPQDRQFILSSKKLLLSDSGFYLCAWGGGTEAFFGQGTRLTVV.

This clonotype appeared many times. The CDR3 is CASSGRTGATDTQYF. The CDR3 DNA reads TGTGCCAGCAGCGGTCGGACCGGAGCCACAGATACGCAGTATTTT. This chain links TRBV2 with TRBJ2-3, with D unresolved. Germline V CDR1 and CDR2: SNHLY, FYNNEI. The CDR3 is 15 residues long. The V end was cut by 6 bases, the J end by 2 bases, with 15 bases between. Full variable domain (rest looked up from reference TRBV2 and TRBJ2-3): EPEVTQTPSHQVTQMGQEVILRCVPISNHLYFYWYRQILGQKVEFLVSFYNNEISEKSEIFDDQFSVERPDGSNFTLKIRSTKLEDSAMYFCASSGRTGATDTQYFGPGTRLTVL.

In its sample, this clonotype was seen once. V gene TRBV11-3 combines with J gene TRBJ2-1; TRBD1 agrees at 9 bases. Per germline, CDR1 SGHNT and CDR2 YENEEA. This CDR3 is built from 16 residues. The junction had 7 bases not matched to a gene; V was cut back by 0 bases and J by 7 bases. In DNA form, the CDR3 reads TGTGCCAGCAGCTTAGACGGGACAGGGCTTGCGAATGAGCAGTTCTTC. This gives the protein CASSLDGTGLANEQFF.

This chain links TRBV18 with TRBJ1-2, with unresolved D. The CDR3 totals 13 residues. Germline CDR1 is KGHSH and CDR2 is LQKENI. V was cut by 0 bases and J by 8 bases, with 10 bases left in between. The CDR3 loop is CASSPPNDEGYTF. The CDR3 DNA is TGTGCCAGCTCACCACCGAACGACGAAGGCTACACCTTC.

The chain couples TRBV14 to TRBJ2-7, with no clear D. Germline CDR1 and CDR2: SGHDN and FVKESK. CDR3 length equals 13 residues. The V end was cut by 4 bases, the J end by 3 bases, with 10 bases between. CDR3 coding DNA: TGTGCCAGCAGCCGCACTGGGGACTACGAGCAGTACTTC. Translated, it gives CASSRTGDYEQYF.

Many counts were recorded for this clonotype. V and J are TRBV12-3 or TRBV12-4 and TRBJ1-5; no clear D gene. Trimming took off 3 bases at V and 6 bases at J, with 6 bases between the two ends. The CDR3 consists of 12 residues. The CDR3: CASSLDSQPQHF. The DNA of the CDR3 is TGTGCCAGCAGTTTGGATAGTCAGCCCCAGCATTTT.

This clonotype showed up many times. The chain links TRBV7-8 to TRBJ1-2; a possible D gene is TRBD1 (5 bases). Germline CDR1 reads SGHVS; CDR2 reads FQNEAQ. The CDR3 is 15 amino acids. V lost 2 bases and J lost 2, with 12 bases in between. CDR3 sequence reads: CASSLMPGINYGYTF. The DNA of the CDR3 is TGTGCCAGCAGCTTAATGCCAGGGATCAACTATGGCTACACCTTC. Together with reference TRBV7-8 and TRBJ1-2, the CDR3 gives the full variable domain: GAGVSQSPRYKVAKRGQDVALRCDPISGHVSLFWYQQALGQGPEFLTYFQNEAQLDKSGLPSDRFFAERPEGSVSTLKIQRTQQEDSAVYLCASSLMPGINYGYTFGSGTRLTVV.

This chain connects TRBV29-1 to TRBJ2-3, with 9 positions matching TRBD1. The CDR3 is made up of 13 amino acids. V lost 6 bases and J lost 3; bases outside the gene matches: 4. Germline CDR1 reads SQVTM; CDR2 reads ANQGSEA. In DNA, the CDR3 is TGCAGCGTGGACAGGGGTCTTACAGATACGCAGTATTTT. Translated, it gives CSVDRGLTDTQYF.

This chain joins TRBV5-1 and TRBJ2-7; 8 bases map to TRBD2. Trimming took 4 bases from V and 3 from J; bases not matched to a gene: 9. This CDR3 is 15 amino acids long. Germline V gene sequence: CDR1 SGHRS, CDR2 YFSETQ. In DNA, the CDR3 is TGCGCCAGCAGCCCCGGGCTAGCGGGTTACTACGAGCAGTACTTC. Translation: CASSPGLAGYYEQYF.

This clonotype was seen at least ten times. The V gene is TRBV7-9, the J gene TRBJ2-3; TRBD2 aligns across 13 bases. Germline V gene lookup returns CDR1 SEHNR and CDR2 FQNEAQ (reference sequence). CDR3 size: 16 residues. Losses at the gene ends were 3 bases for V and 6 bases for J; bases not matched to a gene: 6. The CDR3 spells CASSLGLAGPQDTQYF. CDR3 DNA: TGTGCCAGCAGCTTGGGACTAGCGGGACCGCAGGATACGCAGTATTTT.